This T cell receptor (beta chain) comes out of a study of T cell repertoires in cytomegalovirus infection. This CDR3 is 15 amino acids long. Looked up from germline, CDR1 is DFQATT and CDR2 is SNEGSKA (reference sequence). V was cut by 0 bases and J by 1 base, with 12 bases left in between. A word on this clonotype: The antigen is undetermined.

TCRdb fed the reads into MiXCR, producing one record per CDR3 protein. The table lists roughly 100,000 distinct CDR3 sequences, approximately 15% of them singletons. General study findings and limits: The ex vivo response showed dominance by HLA-C-restricted CMV-specific TCR beta clonotypes. Cumulative public TCR beta family frequency identified carriers of CMV plus the relevant HLA.

Sequencing was done on a sample of PBMCs. The receptor was isolated from a human donor in good health (CMV status not recorded). Some clones in this sample may be carry-over from other donors' samples. This chain connects TRBV20-1 to TRBJ1-2; a possible D gene is TRBD1 (5 bases). The CDR3 reads CSARDLRQSNYGYTF. The DNA of the CDR3 is TGCAGTGCTAGAGATCTCCGACAGAGTAACTATGGCTACACCTTC.